This T cell receptor beta chain came from a study of T cell responses to AZD1222 COVID-19 vaccine. Study results and caveats: Mostly white British, mostly female donors; authors suggested clonal diversity may be underestimated.

Profiled with immunoSEQ multiplex PCR; TCRdb holds only in-frame clones, not every one. The sample lists over 130,000 clones, around nine tenths occurring once. V gave up 6 bases and J gave up 6 bases, with 17 bases separating them. The CDR3 is made up of 15 amino acids. Germline V gives CDR1 WSHSY, CDR2 SAAADI. Concerning this clone itself: Its antigen is as yet unknown.

The source of this sequence is an adult in good health. V and J are TRBV10-2 and TRBJ2-2, with D tentatively TRBD1 (6 bases). The starting material was peripheral blood, obtained on day 0 of AZD1222 vaccination. CDR3 amino acids: CASSATGRSAGELFF. CDR3 sequence (DNA): TGCGCCAGCAGCGCCACAGGGCGCTCCGCCGGGGAGCTGTTTTTT.